There are a few counts of the clone carrying this T cell receptor (beta chain). No antigen is known for it. The same CDR3 can be traced to other DNA sequences in this sample. The length of the CDR3 is 15 residues. J was trimmed by 2 bases and V by 4 bases; bases with no gene match: 4. Germline assignment: CDR1 SGHRS and CDR2 YFSETQ. This sample stems from a study of beta chain features in type 1 diabetes. Findings and limits, study-wide: Although PCR might favor shorter templates, it would do so equally in patients and controls. Moderate but significant shortening of TCRB CDR3s was recorded in all four CD4+ subsets from Type 1 diabetes patients.

The isolated RNA, all of it, was reverse transcribed, so expressed TCRB transcripts were what got sequenced. Sequencing was performed with immunoSEQ multiplex PCR; in TCRdb, only in-frame clones are kept and a portion is missing. This repertoire shows 140,000 or so clones, about 10% found once; its top ten account for approximately 0.68%. Sequencing was done on a sample of central memory CD4+ T cells from blood. The receptor's source is a young man in good health. The V gene is TRBV5-1, the J gene TRBJ2-7, with 12 bases aligning to TRBD2. CDR3 bases: TGCGCCAGCAGCCTCCTAGCGGGGGGGCCCTACGAGCAGTACTTC. As protein: CASSLLAGGPYEQYF.